This T cell receptor (beta chain) was observed in a study of cytomegalovirus exposure and HLA in healthy donors. Study findings and constraints: Accurate predictions that matched the HLA-A and HLA-B alleles of most subjects were reportedly made from TCR beta sequences. Presence/absence analyses supposed approximately even sequencing depth among donors. TCR beta V- and J-gene trimming, according to a later analysis, was linked to a missense DCLRE1C variant.

Both 60 Vbeta primers and 13 Jbeta primers went into the PCR. Sequencing used immunoSEQ multiplex PCR; TCRdb keeps in-frame clones, though not all of them. The sample shows roughly 120,000 clones, roughly three quarters of them seen only once. CDR3 size: 14 residues. Trimming pared 5 bases from V and 0 bases from J, leaving 10 bases between. The germline V gene has CDR1 GTSNPN and CDR2 SVGIG (reference sequence). Concerning this clone itself: Antigen: not known.

Material: PBMCs. This sequence joins TRBV30 and TRBJ1-4; no firm D call. This receptor was taken from a woman under 30 in good health and CMV-seronegative. In DNA form, the CDR3 reads TGTGCCTGGGAGAAACGTGCAACTAATGAAAAACTGTTTTTT. Protein: CAWEKRATNEKLFF.